This T cell receptor (beta chain) stems from a study of blood T cell repertoires in COVID-19. About the research overall: Spain, Italy and the United States supplied samples that represented acute and convalescent COVID-19.

Measured with immunoSEQ multiplex PCR; TCRdb has only the in-frame clones, and not every one. The profile shows some 370,000 clones, around 90% of them singletons. The source is a man aged 18 to 30 with active or convalescent COVID-19. Sequencing was carried out using peripheral blood.

CDR3 sequence reads: CASSPRSRGGYYEQYF. CDR3 nucleotides: TGTGCCAGCAGCCCGAGATCAAGGGGGGGGTACTACGAGCAGTACTTC. The chain employs TRBV11-2 and TRBJ2-7, with D possibly TRBD2 on 7 matching bases. Germline V gives CDR1 SGHAT, CDR2 FQNNGV. The ends were cut back, 5 bases at V and 3 bases at J, with 20 bases in the middle. CDR3 size: 16 residues.